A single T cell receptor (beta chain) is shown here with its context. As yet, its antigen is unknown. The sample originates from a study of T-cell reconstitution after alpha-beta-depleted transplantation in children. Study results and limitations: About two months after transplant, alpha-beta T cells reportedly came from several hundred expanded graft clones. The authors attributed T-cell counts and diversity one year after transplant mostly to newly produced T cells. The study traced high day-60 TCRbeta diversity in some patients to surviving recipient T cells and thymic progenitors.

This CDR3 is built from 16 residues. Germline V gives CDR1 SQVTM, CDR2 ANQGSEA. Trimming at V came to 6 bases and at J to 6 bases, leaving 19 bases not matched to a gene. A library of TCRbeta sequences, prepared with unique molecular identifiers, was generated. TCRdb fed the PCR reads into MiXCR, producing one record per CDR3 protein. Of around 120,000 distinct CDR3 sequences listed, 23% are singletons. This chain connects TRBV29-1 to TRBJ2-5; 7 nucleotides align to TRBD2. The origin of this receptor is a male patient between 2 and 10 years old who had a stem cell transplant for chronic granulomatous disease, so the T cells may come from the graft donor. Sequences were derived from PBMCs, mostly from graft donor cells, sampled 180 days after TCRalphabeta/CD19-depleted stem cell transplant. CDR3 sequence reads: CSVRPGTNGRGKTQYF. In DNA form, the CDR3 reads TGCAGCGTCAGACCCGGGACTAACGGGAGAGGGAAGACCCAGTACTTC.